The 16 T cell receptor beta chains below were found in one sample sequenced in a study of blood T cells in healthy people across ages. Using a J-beta primer mix together with a sample-barcoded 5' primer, a second PCR was run for roughly 7 to 12 cycles. TCRdb ran MiXCR on the 5' RACE reads and lists one entry per CDR3 protein. There are hundreds of thousands of distinct CDR3 sequences in the sample; more than 35% occur only once, and 15% to 20% lies in the top ten. Sequencing input: blood. These receptors were obtained from an elderly man in good health.

This clonotype showed up just a few times. The chain carries TRBV12-3 or TRBV12-4 and TRBJ1-1; no definite D call. Trimming pared 1 base from V and 6 bases from J, leaving 9 bases between. This CDR3 is built from 13 residues. Written as DNA, the CDR3 is TGTGCCAGCAGTTTAGGGCCCGGAGCTGAAGCTTTCTTT. Encoded protein: CASSLGPGAEAFF.

V is TRBV5-1 and J is TRBJ2-1; D unclear. CDR1 SGHRS and CDR2 YFSETQ come from the germline V gene. The CDR3 runs to 17 residues. Deletions cut 4 bases from V and 2 bases from J, with 19 bases between. CDR3: CASSQTPPTHAYNEQFF. The DNA of the CDR3 is TGCGCCAGCAGCCAGACTCCCCCCACCCATGCCTACAATGAGCAGTTCTTC.

This chain uses TRBV5-1 with TRBJ2-3; 9 nucleotides line up with TRBD2. Germline V lookup: CDR1 SGHRS, CDR2 YFSETQ. V lost 3 bases and J lost 6; bases outside the gene matches: 14. CDR3 length: 17 residues. CDR3 bases: TGCGCCAGCAGCTCAACACCGGGACTAGCTCCCCTGGATACGCAGTATTTT. Translation: CASSSTPGLAPLDTQYF.

The chain is built from TRBV7-2 and TRBJ2-1; TRBD2 matches 11 bases. This CDR3 region has 16 residues. Germline CDR1 and CDR2: SGHTA and FQGNSA. V was clipped by 5 bases and J by 1 base; unmatched bases: 4. Here the CDR3 DNA reads TGTGCCAGCAGCATCGCTAGCGGGAGGTCCTACAATGAGCAGTTCTTC. Amino acid sequence: CASSIASGRSYNEQFF.

This chain joins TRBV6-1 and TRBJ2-4; TRBD1 aligns across 7 bases. The J call may be faulty, since TRBJ2-7 better matches the DNA end. Germline values: CDR1 MNHNS, CDR2 SASEGT. The CDR3 totals 14 residues. In nucleotides, the CDR3 is TGTGCCAGCAGTGAACCGGGACAGATCCACGAGCAGTACTTC. Protein: CASSEPGQIHEQYF.

This clonotype was recorded a few times. This chain links TRBV20-1 with TRBJ2-3, with 13 bases that match TRBD2. Germline trimming cut 6 bases from V and 8 bases from J; bases unmatched to any gene: 8. The V gene's germline CDR1 is DFQATT and CDR2 SNEGSKA (reference sequence). This CDR3 contains 14 residues. CDR3 DNA sequence: TGCAGTGCCAGACCAGGACTAGCGGGAGCTACGCAGTATTTT. Its translation is CSARPGLAGATQYF.

The gene calls are TRBV6-2 or TRBV6-3 and TRBJ2-1; D is undetermined. Trimming stripped 5 bases from V and 15 bases from J, with 14 bases between. Germline V lookup: CDR1 MNHEY, CDR2 SVGEGT. This CDR3 has 11 amino acids. CDR3 DNA: TGTGCCAGCAGTCACCAGGAAAGCCGGTTCTTC. This translates into CASSHQESRFF.

CDR3 in DNA: TGCGCCAGCAGCAAAAACTTCCAGGATGGGAACACTGAAGCTTTCTTT. Protein sequence: CASSKNFQDGNTEAFF. The chain has TRBV5-1 and TRBJ1-1; D call uncertain. CDR3 length: 16 residues. CDR1 SGHRS and CDR2 YFSETQ come from the germline V gene. Trimming cost V 4 bases and J 1 base, with 17 bases left between them.

The chain couples TRBV6-1 to TRBJ2-5; no definite D call. TRBJ2-7 matches the DNA end more closely, so the J call is doubtful. CDR1 is MNHNS, CDR2 SASEGT, per germline. This CDR3 is 14 amino acids long. This CDR3 is CASSDRFVSYEQYF. CDR3 bases: TGTGCCAGCAGTGACAGATTCGTTTCCTACGAGCAGTACTTC.

The chain has TRBV2 and TRBJ2-7; the D gene is possibly TRBD2 (6 bases). Trimming took 3 bases from V and 5 from J, leaving 17 bases between them. The CDR3 loop spans 15 amino acids. The germline V gene has CDR1 SNHLY and CDR2 FYNNEI. CDR3 amino acids: CASSDVAGRWDEQYF. The CDR3 DNA reads TGTGCCAGCAGTGACGTCGCGGGAAGGTGGGACGAGCAGTACTTC.

The rearrangement joins TRBV27 to TRBJ2-4, with D possibly TRBD2 on 6 matching bases. The CDR3 consists of 17 residues. Germline-derived CDR1 and CDR2 are MNHEY and SMNVEV (reference sequence). V lost 2 bases and J lost 1, with 15 bases in between. The DNA for the CDR3 is TGTGCCAGCAGTTTAGGGCGGGGTTTGGCTGCCAAAAACATTCAGTACTTC. It codes for CASSLGRGLAAKNIQYF.

The chain is built from TRBV7-2 and TRBJ2-5; perhaps TRBD1 as D (6 bases). The J call may be in error: the DNA end matches TRBJ2-7 better. CDR3 length equals 15 residues. The germline V gene has CDR1 SGHTA and CDR2 FQGNSA. The CDR3, as DNA: TGTGCCAGCAGCCAGGGGTCTTCGAGCTCCTACGAGCAGTACTTC. As protein: CASSQGSSSSYEQYF.

This chain joins TRBV20-1 and TRBJ2-7, with 10 bases that match TRBD1. The J call is in doubt because the DNA end fits TRBJ2-5 better. CDR1 is DFQATT, CDR2 SNEGSKA, per germline (reference sequence). This CDR3 contains 14 residues. The CDR3 sequence is CSARWDRGLETQYF. In DNA form, the CDR3 reads TGCAGTGCCAGATGGGACAGGGGCTTAGAGACCCAGTACTTC.

Details on this clonotype: A read error may produce the germline difference seen at one junction end. The chain couples TRBV7-2 to TRBJ1-2, with a tentative D call TRBD1 (5 bases). The CDR3 is 14 residues long. Germline assignment: CDR1 SGHTA and CDR2 FQGNSA. CDR3 DNA: TGTGCCAGCAGCGTAGCCGGGGCCGGCTATGGCTACACCTTC. This sequence encodes CASSVAGAGYGYTF.

The V call is TRBV10-1, the J call TRBJ2-4; D gene ambiguous. This CDR3 contains 11 residues. Trimming stripped 8 bases from V and 0 bases from J, with 2 bases between. Germline CDR1 WNHNN, CDR2 SYGVQD (reference sequence). The DNA of the CDR3 is TGCGCCAGCTTAGCCAAAAACATTCAGTACTTC. Its protein is CASLAKNIQYF.

The table lists this clonotype with a few counts. The chain is built from TRBV11-2 and TRBJ1-1, with 9 bases aligning to TRBD1. The ends lost 5 bases at V and 3 bases at J; junction bases unmatched: 1. Germline V gene data show CDR1 as SGHAT and CDR2 as FQNNGV. There are 13 residues in the CDR3. The CDR3 loop is CASSRDRDTEAFF. The CDR3 nucleotides are TGTGCCAGCAGCCGGGACAGGGACACTGAAGCTTTCTTT.